The next 14 T cell receptor beta chains were all read from a single sample in a study of spatial heterogeneity in lung cancer. In TCRdb, the 5' RACE reads were re-called with MiXCR into one record per CDR3 protein. Of roughly 79,000 distinct CDR3 sequences listed, 10% to 15% are singletons. Stated time point: sample taken at primary tumor resection. Frozen PBMC, nontumor lung or tumor provided whole RNA, which was sequenced unsorted. The sample consisted of PBMCs, taken at surgery. The receptors shown here come from a male donor with early-stage non-small cell lung cancer.

This clonotype was counted between two and nine times. The chain carries TRBV20-1 and TRBJ2-4; D may be TRBD2 (5 bases). Germline values: CDR1 DFQATT, CDR2 SNEGSKA (reference sequence). CDR3 size: 15 residues. The ends were cut back, 4 bases at V and 1 base at J, with 14 bases in the middle. The CDR3: CSATQARGAKNIQYF. The CDR3 DNA reads TGCAGTGCTACCCAGGCGAGAGGGGCCAAAAACATTCAGTACTTC.

This clonotype appeared a few times. CDR3 residues: CAISERGSVAQYF. The CDR3, as DNA: TGTGCCATCAGTGAACGGGGGTCAGTGGCCCAGTACTTC. V is TRBV10-3 and J is TRBJ2-5; perhaps TRBD2 as D (6 bases). Germline V gives CDR1 ENHRY, CDR2 SYGVKD. CDR3 size: 13 residues. Trimming removed 3 bases at V and 9 bases at J, with 14 bases between.

The V and J genes are TRBV12-3 or TRBV12-4 and TRBJ2-1; TRBD1 agrees at 8 bases. V shed 8 bases and J 2 bases; nucleotides not matched to a gene: 8. This CDR3 has 15 amino acids. CDR3 region: CASRGQADPYNEQFF. In nucleotides, the CDR3 is TGTGCCAGCCGGGGACAGGCGGACCCCTACAATGAGCAGTTCTTC.

The V call is TRBV6-6, the J call TRBJ1-4; tentatively, D is TRBD1 (5 bases). Germline V CDR1 and CDR2: MNHNY, SVGAGI (reference sequence). The germline V and J ends were trimmed by 7 bases and 0 bases, with 15 bases remaining between them. The CDR3 spans 16 residues. CDR3 region: CASTLGTETTNEKLFF. CDR3 in DNA: TGTGCCAGCACCCTCGGGACGGAAACAACTAATGAAAAACTGTTTTTT.

This chain connects TRBV5-1 to TRBJ2-7, with 9 bases that match TRBD1. The germline gives CDR1 SGHRS, CDR2 YFSETQ. Germline trimming cut 4 bases from V and 4 bases from J; bases unmatched to any gene: 9. This CDR3 is 15 amino acids long. The chain's CDR3 is CASSPGQGIMYEQYF. For the CDR3, the DNA is TGCGCCAGCAGCCCGGGACAGGGCATAATGTACGAGCAGTACTTC. The complete variable domain, with remaining parts taken from reference TRBV5-1 and TRBJ2-7, reads KAGVTQTPRYLIKTRGQQVTLSCSPISGHRSVSWYQQTPGQGLQFLFEYFSETQRNKGNFPGRFSGRQFSNSRSEMNVSTLELGDSALYLCASSPGQGIMYEQYFGPGTRLTVT.

This clonotype was detected a few times. The rearrangement joins TRBV4-1 to TRBJ2-5; TRBD2 matches 7 bases. V lost 2 bases to trimming and J lost 4 bases; unmatched junction nucleotides: 4. This CDR3 contains 14 residues. Germline-derived CDR1 and CDR2 are MGHRA and YSYEKL. The chain's CDR3 is CASSQREGAETQYF. DNA for the CDR3: TGCGCCAGCAGCCAAAGGGAGGGAGCAGAGACCCAGTACTTC.

V gene TRBV5-1 combines with J gene TRBJ1-1; D not certain. The CDR3 contains 15 residues. V was pared by 0 bases and J by 8 bases, with 17 bases between. Germline V gene lookup returns CDR1 SGHRS and CDR2 YFSETQ. The CDR3 nucleotides read TGCGCCAGCAGCTTGGCCGTTCTGGAGCTTAAAGAAGCTTTCTTT. Protein sequence: CASSLAVLELKEAFF.

This chain connects TRBV27 to TRBJ2-1; 13 bases are a match to TRBD2. Germline V lookup: CDR1 MNHEY, CDR2 SMNVEV (reference sequence). Losses at the gene ends were 5 bases for V and 2 bases for J; bases not matched to a gene: 3. This CDR3 contains 16 residues. The CDR3 DNA follows: TGTGCCAGCAGTCTTGGGACTAGCGGGACCTACAATGAGCAGTTCTTC. Its translation: CASSLGTSGTYNEQFF.

This clonotype appeared a few times. The V call is TRBV7-9, the J call TRBJ2-7, with D maybe TRBD1 (6 bases). Trimming stripped 5 bases from V and 0 bases from J, with 14 bases between. The CDR3 is made up of 15 amino acids. The germline V gene encodes CDR1 SEHNR and CDR2 FQNEAQ (reference sequence). CDR3 DNA sequence: TGTGCCAGCAGCCTGGACAGTCCCGCCTCCTACGAGCAGTACTTC. Translated: CASSLDSPASYEQYF.

This chain connects TRBV19 to TRBJ1-1; a weak D match, TRBD1 (6 bases). CDR3 length equals 13 residues. V was shortened by 9 bases and J by 3 bases, with 14 bases between the two germline ends. Germline CDR1 is LNHDA and CDR2 is SQIVND (reference sequence). CDR3 sequence: CASREPGDTEAFF. Here the CDR3 DNA reads TGTGCCAGCCGTGAACCAGGGGACACTGAAGCTTTCTTT.

This clonotype appeared a few times. V is TRBV10-3 and J is TRBJ2-3; D is perhaps TRBD1 (6 bases). The CDR3 runs to 14 residues. V lost 4 bases and J 3 bases, leaving 11 bases between the germline ends. Germline V gives CDR1 ENHRY, CDR2 SYGVKD. CDR3: CAISGRDITDTQYF. The DNA of the CDR3 is TGTGCCATCAGTGGTCGGGACATTACAGATACGCAGTATTTT.

This clonotype was recorded a few times. The V and J genes are TRBV9 and TRBJ2-2, with 7 positions matching TRBD1. The V gene end was trimmed by 0 bases and the J gene end by 7 bases; junction bases not matched to a gene: 9. Germline V gene lookup returns CDR1 SGDLS and CDR2 YYNGEE. The CDR3 is made up of 16 amino acids. CDR3 protein: CASSVGERGRYGELFF. The CDR3 DNA follows: TGTGCCAGCAGCGTAGGGGAGAGGGGGCGTTACGGGGAGCTGTTTTTT.

This clonotype has ten or more counts. CDR3: CASSFEGGTSYEQYF. CDR3 nucleotide sequence: TGTGCCAGCAGTTTCGAGGGGGGCACTTCCTACGAGCAGTACTTC. V and J are TRBV12-3 or TRBV12-4 and TRBJ2-7; either TRBD1 or TRBD2 may supply D (6 bases each). The CDR3 totals 15 residues. V was clipped by 3 bases and J by 1 base, with 13 bases between them.

The CDR3 DNA is TGTGCCATCAGTGGAGCAGGGGATCAGCCCCAGCATTTT. This sequence encodes CAISGAGDQPQHF. This chain connects TRBV10-3 to TRBJ1-5; perhaps TRBD1 as D (6 bases). CDR1 is ENHRY, CDR2 SYGVKD, per germline. Trimming removed 4 bases from V and 5 bases from J, with 9 bases in between. The CDR3 spans 13 residues.